The 27 T cell receptor beta chains below were found in one sample sequenced in a study of post-analysis software for immune sequencing data. The study's findings and limits: A handful of TRBV segments were significantly more frequent in patients than in controls. TRBV5-6, TRBV5-1 and TRBV20-1 were among these segments.

TCR beta libraries were prepared from cDNA with unique molecular identifiers. MiXCR, applied by TCRdb to the PCR reads, yields one record per CDR3 protein. This sample has more than 500,000 distinct CDR3 sequences, with around a third found just once. Their cognate antigens are unknown. Sequencing input: blood. These receptors were taken from a girl under 18 with multiple sclerosis.

Note on this clonotype: The junction departs from the called germline gene at one end, perhaps through a read error. This chain links TRBV9 with TRBJ2-6; D possibly matches TRBD1 or TRBD2 (7 bases each). Looked up from germline, CDR1 is SGDLS and CDR2 is YYNGEE. The CDR3 is 14 residues long. CDR3: CASSAQGGANVQTF. For the CDR3, the DNA is TGTGCCAGCAGCGCCCAGGGGGGGGCCAACGTCCAGACTTTC.

CDR3 DNA: TGCGCCAGCAGCACCGGACTAGTGCAGCAGGCAGATACGCAGTATTTT. Residues: CASSTGLVQQADTQYF. J is TRBJ2-3 and V is TRBV5-1; 7 positions agree with TRBD2. This CDR3 comprises 16 residues. Germline loops: CDR1 SGHRS, CDR2 YFSETQ. V gave up 4 bases and J gave up 4 bases; unmatched junction bases: 12.

The chain carries TRBV18 and TRBJ2-7, with D possibly TRBD2 on 6 matching bases. The germline gives CDR1 KGHSH, CDR2 LQKENI. The CDR3 runs to 14 residues. Trimming left V 2 bases short and J 2 bases short, with 10 bases between. CDR3 coding DNA: TGTGCCAGCTCACCATTCCCGGGGGCCTACGAGCAGTACTTC. Its translation is CASSPFPGAYEQYF.

For this clonotype: Because the CDR3 is missing its conserved closing phenylalanine or tryptophan, this is likely a read error. V is TRBV20-1 and J is TRBJ1-5; tentatively, D is TRBD1 (6 bases). The V and J ends lost 2 bases and 2 bases respectively, with 16 bases between them. The CDR3 is made up of 16 amino acids. The germline V gene encodes CDR1 DFQATT and CDR2 SNEGSKA (reference sequence). CDR3: CSARPPQGFGNQPQHV. For the CDR3, the DNA is TGCAGTGCTAGACCTCCCCAGGGGTTTGGCAATCAGCCCCAGCATGTT.

The V and J genes are TRBV5-5 and TRBJ2-1, with D maybe TRBD2 (5 bases). V was clipped by 5 bases and J by 6 bases, with 12 bases between them. Germline V gene lookup returns CDR1 SGHKS and CDR2 YYEKEE (reference sequence). The CDR3 runs 13 residues. CDR3 sequence (DNA): TGTGCCAGCAGTTCTCTAGCAGGCAATGAGCAGTTCTTC. Encoded protein: CASSSLAGNEQFF.

This clonotype was seen only a few times. The V gene is TRBV13, the J gene TRBJ1-6, with unresolved D. The germline CDR1 and CDR2 sequences are PRHDT and FYEKMQ (reference sequence). The CDR3 covers 16 residues. Trimming took off 5 bases at V and 7 bases at J, with 18 bases between the two ends. CDR3: CASSLEARAGNSPLHF. The CDR3 DNA is TGTGCCAGCAGCCTCGAGGCGAGGGCTGGAAATTCACCCCTCCACTTT. The whole variable domain, filled in from reference TRBV13 and TRBJ1-6, reads AAGVIQSPRHLIKEKRETATLKCYPIPRHDTVYWYQQGPGQDPQFLISFYEKMQSDKGSIPDRFSAQQFSDYHSELNMSSLELGDSALYFCASSLEARAGNSPLHFGNGTRLTVT.

CDR3 sequence (DNA): TGCAGTGCTGCTCGGGACAGGTCGTCCTACGAGCAGTACTTC. It codes for CSAARDRSSYEQYF. The chain carries TRBV20-1 and TRBJ2-7; 8 bases are shared with TRBD1. Germline V gives CDR1 DFQATT, CDR2 SNEGSKA (reference sequence). This CDR3 region has 14 residues. J was trimmed by 1 base and V by 5 bases; bases with no gene match: 7.

The V and J genes are TRBV4-2 and TRBJ2-7, with 9 nucleotides matching TRBD2. The CDR3 runs 17 residues. V was clipped by 0 bases and J by 1 base; unmatched bases: 7. CDR1 is LGHNA, CDR2 YNFKEQ, per germline. CDR3 in amino acids: CASSQEASGATSYEQYF. CDR3 nucleotide sequence: TGTGCCAGCAGCCAAGAAGCTAGCGGGGCCACGTCCTACGAGCAGTACTTC.

The V call is TRBV5-1, the J call TRBJ2-6, with a possible D match to TRBD1 (6 bases). V shed 3 bases and J shed 0 bases, with 10 bases lying between them. Germline V gene sequence: CDR1 SGHRS, CDR2 YFSETQ. The CDR3 is 16 amino acids. CDR3 in DNA: TGCGCCAGCAGCTCGTACAGGGTCTCTGGGGCCAACGTCCTGACTTTC. Its protein is CASSSYRVSGANVLTF.

This clonotype was seen more than once but under ten times. The gene calls are TRBV5-1 and TRBJ1-2; no definite D call. CDR3 size: 15 residues. V was shortened by 0 bases and J by 8 bases, with 17 bases between the two germline ends. From germline, CDR1 is SGHRS and CDR2 YFSETQ. The CDR3 nucleotides are TGCGCCAGCAGCTTGGCCACGCAGTCTATACAAGGCTACACCTTC. Translation gives CASSLATQSIQGYTF. The variable domain in full, completed from reference TRBV5-1 and TRBJ1-2, reads KAGVTQTPRYLIKTRGQQVTLSCSPISGHRSVSWYQQTPGQGLQFLFEYFSETQRNKGNFPGRFSGRQFSNSRSEMNVSTLELGDSALYLCASSLATQSIQGYTFGSGTRLTVV.

This sequence joins TRBV4-1 and TRBJ2-1, with D unresolved. Trimming took 0 bases from V and 6 from J, leaving 9 bases between them. Germline loops: CDR1 MGHRA, CDR2 YSYEKL. This CDR3 has 14 residues. The CDR3 bases are TGCGCCAGCAGCCAAGATCCCAGGCCCAATGAGCAGTTCTTC. Translating it yields CASSQDPRPNEQFF.

A few counts support this clonotype. This chain connects TRBV15 to TRBJ1-5; a possible D gene is TRBD1 (5 bases). V lost 0 bases and J 1 base, leaving 13 bases between the germline ends. This CDR3 has 17 amino acids. Germline CDR1 and CDR2: LNHNV and YYDKDF (reference sequence). The CDR3 DNA reads as TGTGCCACCAGCAGAGAGTCAGGGTACTGGAGCAATCAGCCCCAGCATTTT. This gives the protein CATSRESGYWSNQPQHF.

The genes are TRBV5-4 and TRBJ1-2, with D perhaps TRBD1 (5 bases). Germline V gene lookup returns CDR1 SGHNT and CDR2 YYREEE (reference sequence). Trimming took off 0 bases at V and 5 bases at J, with 14 bases between the two ends. The CDR3 is 15 amino acids. CDR3 protein: CASSLVHQGGYGYTF. In DNA form, the CDR3 reads TGTGCCAGCAGCTTGGTACACCAGGGAGGGTATGGCTACACCTTC.

The chain links TRBV12-3 or TRBV12-4 to TRBJ1-2; D remains ambiguous. Deletions cut 7 bases from V and 7 bases from J, with 13 bases between. The length of the CDR3 is 12 residues. The CDR3 bases are TGTGCCAGCACCCTCGACAAAGCTGGCTACACCTTC. Amino acid sequence: CASTLDKAGYTF.

This chain uses TRBV4-1 with TRBJ2-1; 12 bases agree with TRBD2. The CDR3 loop spans 19 amino acids. Looked up from germline, CDR1 is MGHRA and CDR2 is YSYEKL. J gave up 8 bases and V 0 bases, and 14 bases lay outside the gene matches. CDR3 nucleotide sequence: TGCGCCAGCAGCCAAGATCCCGGCAGAACTAGCGGGGGGCGGTATGAGCAGTTCTTC. It specifies CASSQDPGRTSGGRYEQFF.

V gene TRBV3-1 combines with J gene TRBJ1-1; possibly TRBD1 for D (5 bases). In germline, CDR1 is LGHDT, CDR2 YNNKEL (reference sequence). The CDR3 runs to 13 residues. Between the trimmed V and J ends, which lost 7 bases and 5 bases, there was a span of 14 bases. CDR3 sequence (DNA): TGTGCCAGCACCACCCGGGGGGGAACTGAAGCTTTCTTT. The encoded protein is CASTTRGGTEAFF.

The genes are TRBV12-3 or TRBV12-4 and TRBJ2-7, with 10 bases aligning to TRBD1. V trimming: 4 bases; J trimming: 5 bases; junction bases outside the gene matches: 8. The CDR3 is made up of 15 amino acids. CDR3 sequence (DNA): TGTGCCAGCAGTTACACCGGGACAGGGGACCACGAGCAGTACTTC. Translating it yields CASSYTGTGDHEQYF.

The chain carries TRBV28 and TRBJ2-5; maybe TRBD2 (6 bases). Trimming shortened V by 11 bases and J by 3 bases, and 28 bases separated the two germline ends. Germline CDR1 MDHEN, CDR2 SYDVKM. The CDR3 is 17 amino acids. CDR3 amino acids: CALKSPAKSGGEETQYF. In nucleotides, the CDR3 is TGTGCCCTCAAATCTCCGGCGAAAAGTGGCGGGGAAGAGACCCAGTACTTC.

The V and J genes are TRBV9 and TRBJ2-2; no firm D call. The V gene lost 4 bases and the J gene lost 5 bases, with 15 bases spanning the gap. Looked up from germline, CDR1 is SGDLS and CDR2 is YYNGEE. The CDR3 runs 15 residues. The DNA of the CDR3 is TGTGCCAGCAGCCCCCCGCGATTTCAAACCGGGGAGCTGTTTTTT. Its protein product is CASSPPRFQTGELFF.

This clonotype was recorded a few times. V gene TRBV2 combines with J gene TRBJ1-6, with 12 bases that match TRBD1. CDR3 length equals 17 residues. Germline values: CDR1 SNHLY, CDR2 FYNNEI. Trimming cost V 3 bases and J 4 bases; bases outside gene matches: 4. The CDR3 DNA reads TGTGCCAGCAGTGAGGGACAGGGGGCGAGGTATAATTCACCCCTCCACTTT. Amino acid sequence: CASSEGQGARYNSPLHF.

This clonotype was recorded a few times. The chain is built from TRBV10-3 and TRBJ2-7; D is possibly TRBD2 (5 bases). Trimming stripped 10 bases from V and 2 bases from J, with 15 bases between. CDR1 and CDR2 from the germline V gene are ENHRY and SYGVKD. This CDR3 spans 13 amino acids. The CDR3 loop is CATHEGEPYEQYF. CDR3 coding DNA: TGTGCCACGCATGAGGGTGAGCCCTACGAGCAGTACTTC.

The chain combines TRBV10-3 with TRBJ2-2, with 10 bases aligning to TRBD1. Germline V CDR1 and CDR2: ENHRY, SYGVKD. J lost 6 bases, V lost 7 bases, and 8 bases had no gene match. The CDR3 sequence is 15 residues long. CDR3 region: CAIKGQGGPAGELFF. The CDR3 DNA follows: TGTGCCATCAAAGGACAGGGGGGCCCGGCCGGGGAGCTGTTTTTT.

About this clonotype: The junction and the germline gene differ at one end; a read error may be behind it. The V and J genes are TRBV7-9 and TRBJ1-2, with D maybe TRBD1 (6 bases). The CDR3 runs 15 residues. The V gene's germline CDR1 is SEHNR and CDR2 FQNEAQ (reference sequence). Here the CDR3 reads CASSLALDRTEGYTF. As DNA, the CDR3 is TGCGCCAGCAGCTTAGCTCTTGACAGGACTGAGGGCTACACCTTC.

This clonotype was observed a handful of times. The CDR3 DNA sequence: TGCAGTGCTAGAGATGTTACAGGGGACCAAGAGACCCAGTACTTC. It translates to CSARDVTGDQETQYF. The V and J genes are TRBV20-1 and TRBJ2-5, with TRBD1 matching 7 bases. The V and J ends lost 0 bases and 0 bases, in that order; junction bases with no gene match: 4. Germline CDR1 is DFQATT and CDR2 is SNEGSKA (reference sequence). This CDR3 is 15 amino acids long.

A word on this clonotype: This could be a read error, since a much larger clone is one nucleotide away. The rearrangement links TRBV4-2 to TRBJ2-5; 10 bases agree with TRBD2. The germline V gene has CDR1 LGHNA and CDR2 YNFKEQ. This CDR3 region has 19 residues. The trim removed 0 bases at V and 11 bases at J, leaving 21 bases unmatched. The DNA for the CDR3 is TGTGCCAGCAGCCAAGATCGCCCGTCACTAGCGGGGATCCACAATGAGCAGTACTTC. Its translation is CASSQDRPSLAGIHNEQYF.

V is TRBV7-9 and J is TRBJ2-5; D gene ambiguous. From germline, CDR1 is SEHNR and CDR2 FQNEAQ (reference sequence). V was pared by 11 bases and J by 2 bases, with 18 bases between. This CDR3 is 14 amino acids long. The CDR3 reads CAAVPDERQETQYF. Written as DNA, the CDR3 is TGTGCCGCAGTCCCAGATGAACGTCAAGAGACCCAGTACTTC.

As concerns this clonotype: Its ends do not fully match the called genes, so a read error is possible. The chain uses TRBV14 and TRBJ2-1, with TRBD2 as a possible D gene (5 bases). The CDR3 consists of 13 residues. CDR1 and CDR2 from the germline V gene are SGHDN and FVKESK. DNA of the CDR3: TGTGCCGGCAGCCAAGTCACGGGATCTGAGCAGTTCTTC. Translating gives CAGSQVTGSEQFF.